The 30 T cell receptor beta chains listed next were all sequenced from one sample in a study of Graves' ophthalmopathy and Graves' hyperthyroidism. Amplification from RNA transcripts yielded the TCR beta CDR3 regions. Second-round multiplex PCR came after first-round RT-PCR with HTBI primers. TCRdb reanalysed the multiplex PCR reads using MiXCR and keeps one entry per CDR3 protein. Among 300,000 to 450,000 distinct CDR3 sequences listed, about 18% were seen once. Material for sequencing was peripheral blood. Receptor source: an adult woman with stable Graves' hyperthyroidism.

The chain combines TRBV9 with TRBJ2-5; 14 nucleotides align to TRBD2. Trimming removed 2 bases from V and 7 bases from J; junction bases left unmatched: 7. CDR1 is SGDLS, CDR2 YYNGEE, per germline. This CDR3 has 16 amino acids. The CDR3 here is CASSVGLAGDSVTQYF. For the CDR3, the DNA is TGTGCCAGCAGCGTGGGACTAGCGGGAGACAGTGTGACCCAGTACTTC.

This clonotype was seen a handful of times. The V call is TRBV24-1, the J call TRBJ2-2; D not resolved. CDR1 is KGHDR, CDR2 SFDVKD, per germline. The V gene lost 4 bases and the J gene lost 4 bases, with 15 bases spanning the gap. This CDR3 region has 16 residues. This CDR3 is CATSDSVIPGTGELFF. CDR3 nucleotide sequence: TGTGCCACCAGTGACTCCGTAATCCCCGGCACCGGGGAGCTGTTTTTT.

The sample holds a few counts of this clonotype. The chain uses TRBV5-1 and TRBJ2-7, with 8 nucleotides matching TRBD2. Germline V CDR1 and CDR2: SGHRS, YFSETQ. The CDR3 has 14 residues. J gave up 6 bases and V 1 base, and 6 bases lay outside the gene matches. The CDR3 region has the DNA TGCGCCAGCAGCTTGTCAACTAGCGGTCTCGAGCAGTACTTC. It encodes CASSLSTSGLEQYF.

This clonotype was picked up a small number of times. Written as DNA, the CDR3 is TGCGCCAGCAGCTTGTTACGGTTTGGGGACAGGGGGAACACTGAAGCTTTCTTT. Encoded protein: CASSLLRFGDRGNTEAFF. The chain carries TRBV5-1 and TRBJ1-1; TRBD1 matches 10 bases. Germline lookup yields CDR1 SGHRS and CDR2 YFSETQ. The CDR3 has 18 residues. The V and J ends lost 1 base and 1 base, in that order; junction bases with no gene match: 10.

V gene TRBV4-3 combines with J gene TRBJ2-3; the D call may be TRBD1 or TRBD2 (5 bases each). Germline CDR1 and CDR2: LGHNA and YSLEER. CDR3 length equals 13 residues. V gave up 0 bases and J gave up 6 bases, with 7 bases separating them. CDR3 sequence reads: CASSQDWGDTQYF. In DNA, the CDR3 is TGCGCCAGCAGCCAAGATTGGGGGGATACGCAGTATTTT.

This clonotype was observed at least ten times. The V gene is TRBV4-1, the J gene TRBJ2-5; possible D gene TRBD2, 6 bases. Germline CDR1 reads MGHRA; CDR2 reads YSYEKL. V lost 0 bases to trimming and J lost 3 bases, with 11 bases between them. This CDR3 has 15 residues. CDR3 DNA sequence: TGCGCCAGCAGCCAAGATGGTGGAGGGAAAGAGACCCAGTACTTC. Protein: CASSQDGGGKETQYF.

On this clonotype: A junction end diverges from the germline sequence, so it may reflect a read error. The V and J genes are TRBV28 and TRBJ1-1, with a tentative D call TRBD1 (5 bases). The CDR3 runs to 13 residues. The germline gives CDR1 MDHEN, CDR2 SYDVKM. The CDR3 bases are TGTGCCAGCAGTCTCCGACAGAACACTGAAGCTTGCTTT. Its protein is CASSLRQNTEACF. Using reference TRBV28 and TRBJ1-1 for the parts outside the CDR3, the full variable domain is DVKVTQSSRYLVKRTGEKVFLECVQDMDHENMFWYRQDPGLGLRLIYFSYDVKMKEKGDIPEGYSVSREKKERFSLILESASTNQTSMYLCASSLRQNTEACFGQGTRLTVV.

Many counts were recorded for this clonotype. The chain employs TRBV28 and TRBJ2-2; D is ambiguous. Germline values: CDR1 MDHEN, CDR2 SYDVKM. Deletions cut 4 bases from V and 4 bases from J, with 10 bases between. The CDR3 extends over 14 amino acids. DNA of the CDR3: TGTGCCAGCAGTTGGGGTCAAAGCACCGGGGAGCTGTTTTTT. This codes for CASSWGQSTGELFF.

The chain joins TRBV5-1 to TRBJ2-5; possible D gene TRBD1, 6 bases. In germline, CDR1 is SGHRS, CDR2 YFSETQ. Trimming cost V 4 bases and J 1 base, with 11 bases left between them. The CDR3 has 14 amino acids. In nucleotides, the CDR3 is TGCGCCAGCAGCAAGGACAGTTTCCAAGAGACCCAGTACTTC. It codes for CASSKDSFQETQYF. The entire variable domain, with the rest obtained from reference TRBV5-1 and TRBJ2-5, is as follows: KAGVTQTPRYLIKTRGQQVTLSCSPISGHRSVSWYQQTPGQGLQFLFEYFSETQRNKGNFPGRFSGRQFSNSRSEMNVSTLELGDSALYLCASSKDSFQETQYFGPGTRLLVL.

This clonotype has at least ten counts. Written as DNA, the CDR3 is TGTGCCAGCAGTGCCGACCGAGGACGCGGCAAACGAGATACGCAGTATTTT. Its translation is CASSADRGRGKRDTQYF. V gene TRBV6-1 combines with J gene TRBJ2-3; D remains unclear. The CDR3 is made up of 17 amino acids. Looked up from germline, CDR1 is MNHNS and CDR2 is SASEGT. Trimming pared 4 bases from V and 5 bases from J, leaving 22 bases between.

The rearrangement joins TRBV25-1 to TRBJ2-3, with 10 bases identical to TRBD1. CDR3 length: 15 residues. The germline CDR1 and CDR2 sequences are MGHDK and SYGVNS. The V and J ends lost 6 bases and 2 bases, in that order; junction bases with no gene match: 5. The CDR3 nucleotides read TGTGCCAGCAGAGGGACAGGGGTGGTCACAGATACGCAGTATTTT. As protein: CASRGTGVVTDTQYF.

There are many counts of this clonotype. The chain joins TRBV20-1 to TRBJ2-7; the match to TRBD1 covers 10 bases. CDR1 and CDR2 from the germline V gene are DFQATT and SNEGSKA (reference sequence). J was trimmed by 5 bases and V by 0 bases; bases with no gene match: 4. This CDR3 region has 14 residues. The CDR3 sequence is CSARDRQGADEQYF. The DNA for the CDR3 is TGCAGTGCTAGAGATCGACAGGGGGCGGACGAGCAGTACTTC.

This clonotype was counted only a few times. The CDR3 loop is CASRQTGPGNIQYF. Written as DNA, the CDR3 is TGTGCCAGCAGACAAACAGGCCCTGGAAACATTCAGTACTTC. The chain carries TRBV28 and TRBJ2-4, with TRBD1 as a possible D gene (5 bases). CDR3 size: 14 residues. Between the trimmed V and J ends, which lost 6 bases and 6 bases, there was a span of 15 bases. The germline CDR1 and CDR2 sequences are MDHEN and SYDVKM.

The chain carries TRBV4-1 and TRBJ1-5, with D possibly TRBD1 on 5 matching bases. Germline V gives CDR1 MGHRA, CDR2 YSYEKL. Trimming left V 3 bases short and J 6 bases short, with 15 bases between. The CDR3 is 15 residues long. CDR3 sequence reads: CASSHAPGPGQPQHF. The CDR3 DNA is TGCGCCAGCAGCCATGCACCGGGGCCAGGTCAGCCCCAGCATTTT.

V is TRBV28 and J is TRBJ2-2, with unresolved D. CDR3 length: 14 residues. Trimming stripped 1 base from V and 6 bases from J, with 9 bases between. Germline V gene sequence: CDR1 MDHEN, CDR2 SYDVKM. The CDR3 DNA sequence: TGTGCCAGCAGTTTATTTCTACCCCCCGGGGAGCTGTTTTTT. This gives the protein CASSLFLPPGELFF.

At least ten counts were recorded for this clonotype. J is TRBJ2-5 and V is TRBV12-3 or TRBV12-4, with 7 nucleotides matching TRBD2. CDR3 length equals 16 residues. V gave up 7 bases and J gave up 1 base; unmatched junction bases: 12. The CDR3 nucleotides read TGTGCCAGCACCAAGTTGGGTAGCGGGCTCCAAGAGACCCAGTACTTC. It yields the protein CASTKLGSGLQETQYF.

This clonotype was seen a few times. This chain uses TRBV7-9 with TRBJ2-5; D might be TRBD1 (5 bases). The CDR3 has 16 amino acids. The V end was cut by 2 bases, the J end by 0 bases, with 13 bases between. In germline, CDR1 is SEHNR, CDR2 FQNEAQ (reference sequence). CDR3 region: CASSLIPATDQETQYF. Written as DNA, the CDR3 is TGTGCCAGCAGCTTAATCCCCGCGACAGACCAAGAGACCCAGTACTTC.

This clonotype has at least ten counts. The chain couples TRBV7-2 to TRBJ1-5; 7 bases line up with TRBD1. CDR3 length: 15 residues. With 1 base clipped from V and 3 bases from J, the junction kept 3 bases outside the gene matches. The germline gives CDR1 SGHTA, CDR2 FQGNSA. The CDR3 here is CASSLVGTANQPQHF. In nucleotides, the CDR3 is TGTGCCAGCAGCTTAGTTGGGACAGCCAATCAGCCCCAGCATTTT. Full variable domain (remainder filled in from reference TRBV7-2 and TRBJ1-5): GAGVSQSPSNKVTEKGKDVELRCDPISGHTALYWYRQSLGQGLEFLIYFQGNSAPDKSGLPSDRFSAERTGGSVSTLTIQRTQQEDSAVYLCASSLVGTANQPQHFGDGTRLSIL.

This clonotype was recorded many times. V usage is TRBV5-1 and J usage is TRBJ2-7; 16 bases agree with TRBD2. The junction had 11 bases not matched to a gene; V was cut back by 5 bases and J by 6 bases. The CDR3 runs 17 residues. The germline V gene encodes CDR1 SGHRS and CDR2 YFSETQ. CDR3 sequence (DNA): TGCGCCAGCAGACACGGGGGACTAGCGGGAGGGCCCGGCGAGCAGTACTTC. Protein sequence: CASRHGGLAGGPGEQYF.

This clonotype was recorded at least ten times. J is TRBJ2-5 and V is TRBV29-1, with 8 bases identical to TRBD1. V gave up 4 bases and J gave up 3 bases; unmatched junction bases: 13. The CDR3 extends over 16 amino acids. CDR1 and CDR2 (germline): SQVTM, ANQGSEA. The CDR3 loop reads CSVGRGLERRKETQYF. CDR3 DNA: TGCAGCGTTGGCAGGGGGCTGGAGCGGAGAAAAGAGACCCAGTACTTC.

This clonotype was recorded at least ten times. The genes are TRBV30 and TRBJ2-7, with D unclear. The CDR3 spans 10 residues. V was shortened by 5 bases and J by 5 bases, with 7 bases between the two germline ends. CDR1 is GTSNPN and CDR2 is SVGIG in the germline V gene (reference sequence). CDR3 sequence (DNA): TGTGCCTGGGGGCGAGACGAGCAGTACTTC. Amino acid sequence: CAWGRDEQYF.

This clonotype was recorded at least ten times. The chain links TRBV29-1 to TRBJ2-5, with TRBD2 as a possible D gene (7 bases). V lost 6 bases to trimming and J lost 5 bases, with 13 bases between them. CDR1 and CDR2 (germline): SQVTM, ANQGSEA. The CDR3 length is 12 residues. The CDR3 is CSVTGRGETQYF. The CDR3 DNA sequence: TGCAGCGTAACAGGGAGGGGGGAGACCCAGTACTTC. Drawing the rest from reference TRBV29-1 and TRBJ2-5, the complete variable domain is SAVISQKPSRDICQRGTSLTIQCQVDSQVTMMFWYRQQPGQSLTLIATANQGSEATYESGFVIDKFPISRPNLTFSTLTVSNMSPEDSSIYLCSVTGRGETQYFGPGTRLLVL.

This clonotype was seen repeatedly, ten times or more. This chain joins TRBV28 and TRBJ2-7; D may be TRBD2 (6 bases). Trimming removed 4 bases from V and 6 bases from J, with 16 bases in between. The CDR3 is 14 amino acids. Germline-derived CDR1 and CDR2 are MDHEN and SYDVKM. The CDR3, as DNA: TGTGCCAGCAGTTCAAACTCGGGAGTCTCCGAGCAGTACTTC. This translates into CASSSNSGVSEQYF. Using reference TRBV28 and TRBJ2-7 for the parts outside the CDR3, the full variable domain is DVKVTQSSRYLVKRTGEKVFLECVQDMDHENMFWYRQDPGLGLRLIYFSYDVKMKEKGDIPEGYSVSREKKERFSLILESASTNQTSMYLCASSSNSGVSEQYFGPGTRLTVT.

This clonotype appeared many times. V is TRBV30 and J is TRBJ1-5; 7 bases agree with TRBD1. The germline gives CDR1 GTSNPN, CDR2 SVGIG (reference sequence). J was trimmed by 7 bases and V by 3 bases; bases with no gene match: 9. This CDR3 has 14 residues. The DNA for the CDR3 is TGTGCCTGGAGCCCACGACAGGGTGAACAGCCCCAGCATTTT. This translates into CAWSPRQGEQPQHF.

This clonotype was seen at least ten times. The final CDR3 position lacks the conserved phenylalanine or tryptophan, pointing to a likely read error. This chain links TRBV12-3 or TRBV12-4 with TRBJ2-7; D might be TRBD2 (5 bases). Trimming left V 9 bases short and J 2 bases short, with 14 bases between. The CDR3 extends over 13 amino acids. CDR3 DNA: TGTGCCAGACGGGGAAGAACTACCTACGAGCAGTACTCC. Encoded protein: CARRGRTTYEQYS.

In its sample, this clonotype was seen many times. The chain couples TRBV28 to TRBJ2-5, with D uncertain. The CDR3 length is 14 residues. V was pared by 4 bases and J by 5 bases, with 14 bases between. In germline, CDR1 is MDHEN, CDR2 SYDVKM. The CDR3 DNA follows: TGTGCCAGCAGTTCGTACAGCCTCTCGGAGACCCAGTACTTC. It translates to CASSSYSLSETQYF.

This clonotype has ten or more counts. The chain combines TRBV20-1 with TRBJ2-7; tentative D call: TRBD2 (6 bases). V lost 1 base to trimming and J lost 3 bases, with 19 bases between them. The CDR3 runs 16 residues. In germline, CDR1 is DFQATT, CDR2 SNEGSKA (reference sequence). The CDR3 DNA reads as TGCAGTGCTAGAGGCCCGTCGTTGGCGGGAAACTACGAGCAGTACTTC. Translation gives CSARGPSLAGNYEQYF.

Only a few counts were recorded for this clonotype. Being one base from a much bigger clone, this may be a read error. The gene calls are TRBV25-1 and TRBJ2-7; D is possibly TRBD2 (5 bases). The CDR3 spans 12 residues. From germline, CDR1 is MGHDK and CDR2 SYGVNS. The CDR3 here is CASIERGGEQYF. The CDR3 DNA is TGTGCCAGCATTGAACGGGGTGGGGAGCAGTACTTC.

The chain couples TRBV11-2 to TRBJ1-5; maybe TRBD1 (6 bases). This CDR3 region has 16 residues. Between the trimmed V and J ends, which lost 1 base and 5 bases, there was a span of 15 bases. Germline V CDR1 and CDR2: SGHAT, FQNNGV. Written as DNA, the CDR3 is TGTGCCAGCAGCTTAGGCCGGGGGCGGAGGGATCAGCCCCAGCATTTT. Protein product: CASSLGRGRRDQPQHF.

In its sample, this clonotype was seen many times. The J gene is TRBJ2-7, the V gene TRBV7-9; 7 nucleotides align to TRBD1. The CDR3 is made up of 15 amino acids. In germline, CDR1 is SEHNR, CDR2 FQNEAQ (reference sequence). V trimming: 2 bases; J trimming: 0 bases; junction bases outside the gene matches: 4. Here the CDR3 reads CASSLTGDHSYEQYF. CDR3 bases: TGTGCCAGCAGCTTAACAGGGGACCACTCCTACGAGCAGTACTTC.